This note documents a single TCR beta chain sequence. As yet, its antigen is unknown. The sample belongs to a study of cytomegalovirus exposure and HLA in healthy donors. General observations from the study: Common viral pathogens (according to a later analysis) appeared linked to several of the most significant clusters.

Use of 60 Vbeta and 13 Jbeta primers characterized the PCR. TCRdb's copy holds only in-frame clones and misses some; the assay was immunoSEQ multiplex PCR. The table lists some 120,000 clones, over 60% of them singletons, with 2.5% to 3% in the top ten. The trim removed 2 bases at V and 0 bases at J, leaving 9 bases unmatched. CDR3 length: 19 amino acids. The sequencing sample was made of PBMCs. The gene calls are TRBV23-1 and TRBJ2-6, with TRBD1 identical over 8 bases. TRBV23-1 is identified as an open reading frame with a role that is uncertain. The sequence came from a woman aged 18-29 years in good health and CMV-seropositive. The CDR3 region is CASSQTGQGANSGANVLTF. In DNA form, the CDR3 reads TGCGCCAGCAGTCAAACCGGACAGGGTGCAAACTCTGGGGCCAACGTCCTGACTTTC.